The source of this TCR beta chain is a study of blood T cell repertoires in COVID-19. As handled by the study authors: Reference gene primer amplification in the assay estimated nucleated cell counts. Clones were sequenced by immunoSEQ multiplex PCR, and TCRdb holds only the in-frame ones, with some missing. V, J and clone size are those of that table, while D and trimming were read from the DNA. The table records approximately 170,000 clones, more than 75% of them present only once. The CDR3 runs 18 residues. CDR1 LNHNV and CDR2 YYDKDF come from the germline V gene (reference sequence). V was pared by 0 bases and J by 0 bases, with 17 bases between.

V usage is TRBV15 and J usage is TRBJ1-2; D uncertain. The clonotype comes from a man aged 45-60 years who had recovered from COVID-19. The material sequenced was peripheral blood. CDR3 sequence: CATSRDTATSISNYGYTF. The CDR3 DNA reads TGTGCCACCAGCAGAGATACCGCTACCTCAATTTCTAACTATGGCTACACCTTC.